The clone carrying this TCR beta chain was found many times. With V trimmed by 6 bases and J by 7 bases, 11 bases remained unmatched. CDR3 length: 15 residues. In germline, CDR1 is SGHRS, CDR2 YFSETQ. This specimen comes from a study of T-cell reconstitution after alpha-beta-depleted transplantation in children. It was with unique molecular identifiers that the TCRbeta library was prepared. TCRdb re-called the PCR reads with MiXCR, one entry per CDR3 protein. Among about 190,000 distinct CDR3 sequences, around 7% were seen once, and the ten largest hold 3% to 3.5%. The chain uses TRBV5-1 and TRBJ2-2, with 8 nucleotides matching TRBD2. The receptor was derived from a human donor who donated a stem cell graft to a child with Wiskott-Aldrich syndrome. The specimen was PBMCs from the stem cell graft donor, collected from the stem cell graft. DNA of the CDR3: TGCGCCAGCACCCGCGCGGGAGGAGATAACGGGGAGCTGTTTTTT. This codes for CASTRAGGDNGELFF. The variable domain in full, with the rest retrieved from reference TRBV5-1 and TRBJ2-2, is KAGVTQTPRYLIKTRGQQVTLSCSPISGHRSVSWYQQTPGQGLQFLFEYFSETQRNKGNFPGRFSGRQFSNSRSEMNVSTLELGDSALYLCASTRAGGDNGELFFGEGSRLTVL.